These T cell receptor beta chains were read from a single sample in a study of blood T cell repertoires in COVID-19. Clones were sequenced by immunoSEQ multiplex PCR, and TCRdb holds only the in-frame ones, with some missing. The sample lists 260,000 or so clones, around four fifths occurring once. Input material: peripheral blood. These receptors all come from an elderly man with acute or convalescent COVID-19. The CDR3 runs from the conserved cysteine through the conserved F or W. The D gene is left open where the match is weak. Some rows mark clone size as missing; the rest say once, few, many or name a class of expanded clone.

V: TRBV2; D: -; J: TRBJ2-5; size: -; CDR3: CASSLFPLETQYF; DNA: TGTGCCAGCAGTCTTTTCCCTCTAGAGACCCAGTACTTC
V: TRBV5-1; D: -; J: TRBJ2-7; size: -; CDR3: CASSRDSYEQYF; DNA: TGCGCCAGCAGCCGGGACTCCTACGAGCAGTACTTC
V: TRBV7-2; D: TRBD2; J: TRBJ2-3; size: -; CDR3: CASSKGRGGLDTQYF; DNA: TGTGCCAGCAGCAAAGGTCGGGGGGGCCTTGATACGCAGTATTTT
V: TRBV29-1; D: TRBD1; J: TRBJ2-5; size: -; CDR3: CSVDRGHRETQYF; DNA: TGCAGCGTTGACAGGGGGCACCGAGAGACCCAGTACTTC
V: TRBV5-1; D: TRBD1; J: TRBJ1-2; size: -; CDR3: CASSLGTANYGYTF; DNA: TGCGCCAGCAGCCTAGGGACAGCGAACTATGGCTACACCTTC
V: TRBV5-8; D: -; J: TRBJ2-3; size: once; CDR3: CASMLSDTQYF; DNA: TGTGCCAGCATGTTGTCGGATACGCAGTATTTT
V: TRBV3-1/TRBV3-2; D: TRBD2; J: TRBJ2-7; size: -; CDR3: CASSQGERGSYEQYF; DNA: TGTGCCAGCAGCCAAGGGGAGCGGGGCTCCTACGAGCAGTACTTC
V: TRBV5-1; D: TRBD1; J: TRBJ1-3; size: few; CDR3: CASSPTGIGNTIYF; DNA: TGCGCCAGCAGCCCGACAGGGATTGGAAACACCATATATTTT
V: TRBV29-1; D: -; J: TRBJ1-2; size: -; CDR3: CSVSNSNYGYTF; DNA: TGCAGCGTCAGTAATTCTAACTATGGCTACACCTTC
V: TRBV9; D: -; J: TRBJ1-3; size: -; CDR3: CASSHSHTIYF; DNA: TGTGCCAGCAGCCACTCTCACACCATATATTTT
V: TRBV5-6; D: -; J: TRBJ2-5; size: -; CDR3: CASSLTAAGETQYF; DNA: TGTGCCAGCAGCCTTACAGCCGCGGGTGAGACCCAGTACTTC
V: TRBV9; D: TRBD1; J: TRBJ2-1; size: -; CDR3: CASSARQGGYNEQFF; DNA: TGTGCCAGCAGCGCCAGACAGGGGGGCTACAATGAGCAGTTCTTC
V: TRBV18; D: -; J: TRBJ1-5; size: -; CDR3: CASSPAGSNQPQHF; DNA: TGTGCCAGCTCACCGGCAGGGTCCAATCAGCCCCAGCATTTT
V: TRBV18; D: -; J: TRBJ2-7; size: -; CDR3: CASSLYLDKNYEQYF; DNA: TGTGCCAGCTCACTATACTTAGACAAGAATTACGAGCAGTACTTC
V: TRBV5-1; D: -; J: TRBJ1-6; size: -; CDR3: CASSHEGGDSPLHF; DNA: TGCGCCAGCAGCCACGAAGGAGGGGATTCACCCCTCCACTTT
V: TRBV15; D: -; J: TRBJ1-4; size: -; CDR3: CATSRVAGMEKLFF; DNA: TGTGCCACCAGCAGAGTGGCAGGGATGGAAAAACTGTTTTTT
V: TRBV15; D: -; J: TRBJ1-1; size: -; CDR3: CATSRSGGRRKNMNTEAFF; DNA: TGTGCCACCAGCAGATCAGGTGGGAGGAGGAAAAACATGAACACTGAAGCTTTCTTT
V: TRBV4-1; D: -; J: TRBJ1-4; size: -; CDR3: CASSHPDQGEKLFF; DNA: TGCGCCAGCAGCCACCCGGACCAGGGTGAAAAACTGTTTTTT
V: TRBV30; D: TRBD1; J: TRBJ1-6; size: -; CDR3: CAWSPGQGTNSPLHF; DNA: TGTGCCTGGAGTCCGGGACAGGGGACAAATTCACCCCTCCACTTT
V: TRBV4-1; D: -; J: TRBJ2-7; size: -; CDR3: CASSQDRNHPIYEQYF; DNA: TGCGCCAGCAGCCAAGATCGCAATCACCCTATCTACGAGCAGTACTTC
V: TRBV19; D: -; J: TRBJ2-7; size: -; CDR3: CASSILNGQTEQYF; DNA: TGTGCCAGTAGTATTTTAAACGGACAGACAGAGCAGTACTTC
V: TRBV29-1; D: TRBD1; J: TRBJ2-5; size: -; CDR3: CSVVRDRKETQYF; DNA: TGCAGCGTTGTCCGGGACAGAAAAGAGACCCAGTACTTC